This T cell receptor beta chain came from a study of T cells expressing NK-cell markers. The overall study: The study drew TCR beta repertoires from sorted CD3+CD56+NKG2C+, CD3+CD56+NKG2C- and CD3+CD56-NKG2C+ T cells. Study observations and caveats: Leadership of the CD3+CD56-NKG2C+ fraction also belonged to these clonotypes in several donors.

CDR1 and CDR2 from the germline V gene are SEHNR and FQNEAQ (reference sequence). This CDR3 region has 14 residues. Each CDR3 protein gets one entry in TCRdb, which reprocessed the 5' RACE reads and gives no DNA. Recorded here are 150,000 to 180,000 distinct CDR3 sequences; the top ten clones represent 37%. Turning to this clonotype: Its antigen is still unknown.

The sample taken for sequencing was blood T cells: a sorted CD56 or NKG2C T cell subset, CD4+ or CD8+ T cells, or bulk PBMC T cells (not recorded which). The receptor's source is a woman aged 50 to 65 in good health. The chain joins TRBV7-9 to TRBJ1-2. The CDR3 region is CASGRDPRSYGYTF.